This is a list of T cell receptor beta chains from one sample in a study of T cell repertoires in cytomegalovirus infection. From the reads, TCRdb called clonotypes with MiXCR, one entry per CDR3 protein. The sample has some 920,000 distinct CDR3 sequences; around a third are singletons. These receptors are not linked to any known antigen. The sequences come from cultured CD8+ T cells from PBMCs, collected from culture after CMV antigen stimulation. These receptor sequences come from a human donor in good health (CMV status not recorded). Some clones in this sample may be carry-over from other donors' samples. The CDR3 runs from the conserved cysteine through the conserved F or W. D genes are given only for firm matches. The listing skips clone size in some rows; elsewhere it reads once, few, many or a size class.

J: TRBJ2-3; V: TRBV7-2; D: TRBD2; size: many; CDR3: CASSFPLAGNTDTQYF; DNA: TGTGCCAGCAGCTTCCCACTAGCGGGGAACACAGATACGCAGTATTTT
J: TRBJ2-3; V: TRBV4-1; D: .; size: .; CDR3: CASSHTGTFTDTQYF; DNA: TGCGCCAGCAGCCACACCGGGACCTTCACAGATACGCAGTATTTT
J: TRBJ2-1; V: TRBV25-1; D: .; size: .; CDR3: CASSKEAGKFYNEQFF; DNA: TGTGCCAGCAGTAAGGAGGCGGGCAAATTCTACAATGAGCAGTTCTTC
J: TRBJ2-3; V: TRBV13; D: .; size: few; CDR3: CASSPGLKVGDTQYF; DNA: TGTGCCAGCAGCCCCGGGCTGAAAGTCGGAGATACGCAGTATTTT
J: TRBJ1-5; V: TRBV27; D: TRBD1; size: .; CDR3: CASSTRTGENQPQHF; DNA: TGTGCCAGCAGTACCAGGACAGGGGAAAATCAGCCCCAGCATTTT
J: TRBJ2-5; V: TRBV28; D: .; size: once; CDR3: CASSADTEQETQYF; DNA: TGTGCCAGCAGTGCGGACACGGAACAAGAGACCCAGTACTTC
J: TRBJ1-6; V: TRBV3-1; D: .; size: few; CDR3: CASSSRSINSPLHF; DNA: TGTGCCAGCAGCTCCAGAAGCATTAATTCACCCCTCCACTTT
J: TRBJ1-1; V: TRBV5-8; D: TRBD1; size: .; CDR3: CASSQETGANTEAFF; DNA: TGTGCCAGCAGCCAGGAGACAGGGGCGAACACTGAAGCTTTCTTT
J: TRBJ1-2; V: TRBV7-3; D: TRBD1; size: .; CDR3: CASSVTGGASYGYTF; DNA: TGTGCCAGCAGCGTAACAGGGGGCGCTTCCTATGGCTACACCTTC
J: TRBJ2-3; V: TRBV28; D: TRBD2; size: many; CDR3: CASSFPGTSGGVTDTQYF; DNA: TGTGCCAGCAGTTTCCCCGGGACTAGCGGGGGTGTCACAGATACGCAGTATTTT
J: TRBJ1-1; V: TRBV6-6; D: TRBD1; size: .; CDR3: CASSYPRTGEMNTEAFF; DNA: TGTGCCAGCAGTTACCCCCGGACAGGGGAAATGAACACTGAAGCTTTCTTT
J: TRBJ2-2; V: TRBV6-1; D: TRBD1; size: .; CDR3: CASSLDRVYGELFF; DNA: TGTGCCAGCAGTCTAGACAGGGTTTACGGGGAGCTGTTTTTT
J: TRBJ2-5; V: TRBV27; D: .; size: .; CDR3: CASSFRQEETQYF; DNA: TGTGCCAGCAGTTTTCGACAGGAAGAGACCCAGTACTTC
J: TRBJ1-2; V: TRBV19; D: .; size: many; CDR3: CASGNGYTF; DNA: TGTGCCAGTGGGAATGGCTACACCTTC
J: TRBJ1-2; V: TRBV7-9; D: .; size: .; CDR3: CASSRGEYGYTF; DNA: TGTGCCAGCAGCCGGGGAGAATATGGCTACACCTTC
J: TRBJ1-2; V: TRBV20-1; D: TRBD1; size: .; CDR3: CSARDRRVNYGYTF; DNA: TGCAGTGCTAGGGACAGGAGGGTGAACTATGGCTACACCTTC
J: TRBJ1-1; V: TRBV4-1; D: .; size: .; CDR3: CASSLANQAFF; DNA: TGCGCCAGCAGCCTAGCAAACCAGGCTTTCTTT
J: TRBJ2-1; V: TRBV27; D: .; size: .; CDR3: CTSSLGPGAPYNEQFF; DNA: TGTACCAGCAGTTTAGGCCCGGGAGCCCCCTACAATGAGCAGTTCTTC
J: TRBJ1-6; V: TRBV5-1; D: TRBD1; size: many; CDR3: CASSVGQGNNSPLHF; DNA: TGCGCCAGCAGCGTTGGACAGGGAAACAATTCACCCCTCCACTTT
J: TRBJ1-5; V: TRBV12-3/TRBV12-4; D: .; size: .; CDR3: CASSPDSFYSNQPQHF; DNA: TGTGCCAGCAGTCCCGATAGTTTCTATAGCAATCAGCCCCAGCATTTT
J: TRBJ2-1; V: TRBV27; D: .; size: .; CDR3: CASTRIEGSNEQFF; DNA: TGTGCCAGCACCCGAATAGAGGGGTCCAATGAGCAGTTCTTC
J: TRBJ2-2; V: TRBV2; D: .; size: .; CDR3: CASSDGTVSTGELFF; DNA: TGTGCCAGCAGTGACGGGACGGTATCCACCGGGGAGCTGTTTTTT